This TCR beta chain was identified in a study of high-grade serous ovarian cancer treatment subgroups. Study background: Samples averaged approximately 15,000 reads and several thousand unique TCR beta rearrangements.

On this clone: Its antigen is as yet unknown.

Tumor samples were taken before definitive surgery or chemotherapy. TCRdb's copy holds only in-frame clones and misses some; the assay was immunoSEQ multiplex PCR. The sample carries around 8,500 clones, approximately 80% recorded once. Study-wide findings and caveats: Repertoire similarity ranged roughly 0.11 to 0.85 between tumors of one patient. Repertoire analysis covered CDR3 alone, not CDR1 or CDR2. Higher neoantigen levels went with greater TCR clonal relatedness.

Material: tumor tissue. The source is a human donor with high-grade serous ovarian cancer.

As DNA, the CDR3 is TGCGCCAGCAGCTTGTTCGGCCCCAGCACAGATACGCAGTATTTT. Amino acids: CASSLFGPSTDTQYF. The chain couples TRBV5-1 to TRBJ2-3; no firm D call. V was trimmed by 1 base and J by 0 bases, leaving 9 bases between them. The length of the CDR3 is 15 residues. Germline CDR1 SGHRS, CDR2 YFSETQ.